Listed here are 5 T cell receptor beta chains from one sample, sequenced in a study of blood T cell repertoires in COVID-19. The method was immunoSEQ multiplex PCR; TCRdb's version includes in-frame clones alone and lacks a portion of them. The table includes around 300,000 clones, about 83% detected once. The specimen sequenced was peripheral blood. The source of these receptors is a woman aged 45-59 years who had recovered from COVID-19.

The chain links TRBV7-9 to TRBJ1-2; maybe TRBD1 (6 bases). V dropped 5 bases and J dropped 5 bases, with 12 bases sitting between them. The CDR3 has 13 residues. Germline V CDR1 and CDR2: SEHNR, FQNEAQ (reference sequence). The CDR3 sequence: CASSQVRGYGYTF. Here the CDR3 DNA reads TGTGCCAGCAGCCAGGTCAGGGGTTATGGCTACACCTTC.

The chain couples TRBV4-3 to TRBJ2-1; 13 positions match TRBD2. J gave up 6 bases and V 4 bases, and 3 bases lay outside the gene matches. This CDR3 region has 15 residues. Germline V gene data show CDR1 as LGHNA and CDR2 as YSLEER. CDR3 protein: CASSPGLAGSNEQFF. The CDR3 nucleotides are TGCGCCAGCAGCCCGGGACTAGCGGGAAGCAATGAGCAGTTCTTC.

The V call is TRBV5-1, the J call TRBJ1-1; no firm D call. Trimming took off 4 bases at V and 3 bases at J, with 13 bases between the two ends. CDR1 SGHRS and CDR2 YFSETQ come from the germline V gene. The CDR3 extends over 14 amino acids. The CDR3 DNA reads TGCGCCAGCAGCCCCATGTTTGAGTACACTGAAGCTTTCTTT. Its protein product is CASSPMFEYTEAFF.

The chain uses TRBV7-5 and TRBJ2-1; the table gives TRBD2 as D, unverified against the DNA. TRBV7-5 represents a pseudogene. The CDR3 runs 17 residues. The CDR3 nucleotides are TGTGTCAGAAGACAATATAACGGGGGGAGCTCCTACAATGAGCAGTTCTTC. Its protein is CVRRQYNGGSSYNEQFF.

This clone was counted only a few times. V gene TRBV4-1 combines with J gene TRBJ2-2; D unclear. CDR1 is MGHRA and CDR2 is YSYEKL in the germline V gene. The CDR3 runs 13 residues. The ends were cut back, 3 bases at V and 4 bases at J, with 6 bases in the middle. CDR3: CASSQRITGELFF. The CDR3 region has the DNA TGCGCCAGCAGCCAGAGGATCACCGGGGAGCTGTTTTTT.